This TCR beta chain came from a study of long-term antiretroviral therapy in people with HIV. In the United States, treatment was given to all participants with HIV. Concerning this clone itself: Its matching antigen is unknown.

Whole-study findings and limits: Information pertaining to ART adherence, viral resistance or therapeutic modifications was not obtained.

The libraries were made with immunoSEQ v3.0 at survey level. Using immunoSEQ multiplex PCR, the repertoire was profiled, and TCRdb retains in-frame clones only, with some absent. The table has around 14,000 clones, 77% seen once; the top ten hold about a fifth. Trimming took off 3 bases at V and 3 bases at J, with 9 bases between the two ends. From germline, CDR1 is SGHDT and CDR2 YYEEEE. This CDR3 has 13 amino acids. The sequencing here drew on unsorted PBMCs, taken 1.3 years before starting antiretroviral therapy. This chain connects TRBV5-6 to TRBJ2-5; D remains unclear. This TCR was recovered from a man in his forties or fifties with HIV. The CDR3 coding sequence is TGTGCCAGCAGCTGGACGGCGGAAGAGACCCAGTACTTC. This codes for CASSWTAEETQYF.